The clone carrying this T cell receptor beta chain was seen a handful of times. The data are from a study of blood T cell repertoires in COVID-19. Study background: In each case, the material was cDNA or gDNA derived from T cells, B-cell-depleted T cells, or PBMCs.

Authors' data handling: Reference gene primer amplification yielded estimated nucleated cell counts. TCRdb keeps only in-frame clones here, not all; method: immunoSEQ multiplex PCR. V and J calls plus clone size are reproduced from that table; the DNA served to infer D and trimming. The sample has roughly 430,000 clones; roughly 90% are singletons. V lost 3 bases to trimming and J lost 1 base; unmatched junction nucleotides: 5. The CDR3 is made up of 15 amino acids. Germline V gene data show CDR1 as SGDLS and CDR2 as YYNGEE. Individuals aged about 18 to 89 years were recruited from 24 US areas. Participant reports of clinical history set cohort assignment.

The specimen was PBMCs or T cells enriched from blood (not recorded which). The rearrangement uses TRBV9 and TRBJ1-1; 8 bases agree with TRBD1. The receptor comes from a woman in her thirties or forties with acute COVID-19. The CDR3 reads CASSGQGTTNTEAFF. CDR3 sequence (DNA): TGTGCCAGCAGCGGACAGGGGACGACGAACACTGAAGCTTTCTTT.